This T cell receptor beta chain was sequenced for a study of blood T cells in healthy people across ages. A remark on this clonotype: The antigen is not known.

From germline, CDR1 is SGDLS and CDR2 YYNGEE. The CDR3 is 16 residues long. V trimming: 2 bases; J trimming: 4 bases; junction bases outside the gene matches: 9. Donors gave ten milliliters of peripheral blood apiece. PBMCs were isolated at a quantity of at least 6.5 million per sample. Study results and limitations: A roughly linear age-dependent decrease characterized TCR beta diversity per million T cells.

Alongside a J-beta primer mix, a sample-barcoded 5' primer served in a second PCR lasting 7 to 11 cycles. TCRdb independently ran MiXCR on the 5' RACE reads; one entry per CDR3 protein. The profile shows under 1 million distinct CDR3 sequences, around 45% of them singletons. The receptor's source is a man in his 60s in good health. The rearrangement uses TRBV9 and TRBJ2-3, with TRBD2 matching 8 bases. Input material: blood. This CDR3 is CASSVMTGGPADTQYF. CDR3 nucleotide sequence: TGTGCCAGCAGCGTCATGACGGGGGGGCCTGCAGATACGCAGTATTTT.